This record covers a single T cell receptor beta chain. Its antigen is unknown. Base qualities are not recorded, but no much larger clone differs from it by a single base. The study was a case-control design nested within a healthcare worker cohort in London, UK, with weekly nasopharyngeal swab PCR tests and blood sampling. Between 23 and 31 March 2020, the week of the UK lockdown, healthcare workers were enrolled and then followed up weekly for as long as 16 weeks. Receptors were amplified or captured by 5' RACE. Instrument on record: NextSeq 500. In the TCR library protocol, unique molecular identifiers were attached to individual cDNA molecules to correct for PCR bias and sequencing error. Both TCR alpha and beta chains were sequenced, and tight co-correlation was observed between alpha and beta sequence abundances in each sample. From the authors' description of their analysis: Decombinator V4 was used to perform V gene, J gene and CDR3 annotation of TCR sequences. Expanded TCRs were defined as changing significantly between any two time points under a Poisson model with p below 0.0001. TCR abundances were normalised to the total number of TCRs sequenced in each sample and reported as counts per million. TRAV1-2 paired with TRAJ12, TRAJ20 or TRAJ33 defined MAIT TCRs, while TRAV10 paired with TRAJ18 defined iNKT TCRs. VDJdb, accessed 1 November 2021, was searched for CMV, EBV and SARS-CoV-2 annotated TCRs, excluding TCRs annotated for multiple antigens. TCRdb ran its own pipeline on the public reads, namely fastp trimming at Q25 and MiXCR clone calling, and kept in-frame beta chains. Rows with one shared CDR3 protein collapse into an entry with the most common genes and DNA. V and J calls and clone size were set by TCRdb, not the authors. This sample holds more than 90,000 distinct CDR3 sequences; approximately 10% were observed only once. The ten biggest clones cover about 5% of the sample.

The CDR3 runs 16 residues from the cysteine to the phenylalanine. Just CDR3 DNA is preserved here, 48 bases in frame from base 1. This record belongs to a study of early T cells in non-severe SARS-CoV-2 infection listed by TCRdb under 2021. In the study overall: Bulk RNA from unsorted whole blood was used for TCR sequencing, so alpha and beta chains could not be paired. Study-wide conclusions, independent of this receptor: VDJdb matching was skewed toward anti-spike CD8 responses, so virus-specific expansions were likely underestimated and private and CD4 specificities were missed.

Sequencing used whole blood. The chain couples TRBV21-1 to TRBJ2-7; the table assigns TRBD1, which was not confirmed against the DNA. TRBV21-1 has pseudogene status. The clonotype comes from an adult who was a healthcare worker with PCR-confirmed SARS-CoV-2 infection or an uninfected control (not recorded which). The DNA sequence follows: TGTGCCAGCAGCACGCAAAGGGGACAGGGGGCAGATGAGCAGTACTTC. Its protein is CASSTQRGQGADEQYF.